The 22 T cell receptor beta chains given below trace back to one sample, sequenced in a study of spatial heterogeneity in lung cancer. Stated time point: sample taken at primary tumor resection. The antigens of these receptors remain unknown. Study observations and caveats: Mutation tallies in tumors tracked expanded intratumoral alpha and beta TCR counts.

TCRdb itself ran the 5' RACE reads through MiXCR, one entry per CDR3 protein. The sample consists of over 10,000 distinct CDR3 sequences, around 5.4% of them appearing once. The sequences come from lung tumor tissue, collected at surgery. The source is a female donor with early-stage non-small cell lung cancer.

This clonotype has a count of ten or more. This beta chain represents an off-target read in a library built for alpha chains; its size is of limited meaning. This chain joins TRBV6-5 and TRBJ2-3, with a tentative D call TRBD2 (6 bases). Germline V gene sequence: CDR1 MNHEY, CDR2 SVGAGI. With 6 bases removed from V and 2 bases from J, the gap between germline ends came to 21 bases. The CDR3 consists of 17 residues. CDR3 sequence: CASRISGTRSFTDTQYF. The CDR3 nucleotides are TGTGCCAGCAGAATCTCCGGGACTCGGAGCTTCACAGATACGCAGTATTTT.

There are many counts of this clonotype. For a library built for alpha chains, this beta chain is a stray read; little rests on its size. The rearrangement joins TRBV6-1 to TRBJ1-1; D uncertain. CDR3 length equals 14 residues. V lost 3 bases and J 1 base, leaving 9 bases between the germline ends. CDR1 and CDR2 from the germline V gene are MNHNS and SASEGT. In DNA form, the CDR3 reads TGTGCCAGCAGTGATATTCGGGGGAACACTGAAGCTTTCTTT. It translates to CASSDIRGNTEAFF.

Turning to this clonotype: This beta chain came through as a stray read in a library set up for alpha chains, and its size says little. The rearrangement joins TRBV20-1 to TRBJ2-3, with 7 bases fitting TRBD2. The CDR3 consists of 16 residues. V gave up 3 bases and J gave up 1 base; unmatched junction bases: 10. CDR1 and CDR2 (germline): DFQATT, SNEGSKA (reference sequence). The CDR3 spells CSASTAGAGGTDTQYF. CDR3 bases: TGCAGTGCTAGTACCGCGGGAGCCGGCGGCACAGATACGCAGTATTTT.

This clonotype was observed many times. Within a library made for alpha chains, this beta chain is off target, and its count is uninformative. The chain is built from TRBV10-3 and TRBJ1-6, with TRBD1 as a possible D gene (6 bases). CDR1 and CDR2 from the germline V gene are ENHRY and SYGVKD. V lost 9 bases and J lost 8, with 20 bases in between. The CDR3 loop spans 15 amino acids. Here the CDR3 reads CAIRGDDHGDSPLHF. The CDR3, as DNA: TGTGCCATAAGGGGGGACGATCATGGGGATTCACCCCTCCACTTT.

The sample holds many counts of this clonotype. This beta chain turned up in a library designed for alpha chains; as an off-target read, its abundance says little. The chain couples TRBV20-1 to TRBJ1-1, with TRBD1 as a possible D gene (5 bases). Trimming took off 4 bases at V and 10 bases at J, with 13 bases between the two ends. The V gene's germline CDR1 is DFQATT and CDR2 SNEGSKA (reference sequence). The CDR3 runs 11 residues. Here the CDR3 reads CSATHSRGAFF. CDR3 sequence (DNA): TGCAGTGCTACGCACTCAAGGGGAGCTTTCTTT.

The table lists this clonotype with many counts. This beta chain slipped into a library made for alpha chains as a stray read, so its size is not meaningful. J is TRBJ1-6 and V is TRBV7-2; no firm D call. V was pared by 8 bases and J by 9 bases, with 14 bases between. The CDR3 is made up of 13 amino acids. Germline-derived CDR1 and CDR2 are SGHTA and FQGNSA. Here the CDR3 DNA reads TGTGCCAGCTCCGAGGGTCGCACTTCACCCCTCCACTTT. Amino acids: CASSEGRTSPLHF.

This clonotype was observed many times. Because this beta chain is a stray read in a library intended to capture alpha chains, its abundance should not be given much weight. This sequence joins TRBV7-2 and TRBJ2-7; D remains unclear. Germline V gene lookup returns CDR1 SGHTA and CDR2 FQGNSA. V was pared by 1 base and J by 0 bases, with 7 bases between. The length of the CDR3 is 14 residues. The chain's CDR3 is CASSLGYFSYEQYF. As DNA, the CDR3 is TGTGCCAGCAGCTTAGGGTATTTCTCCTACGAGCAGTACTTC.

Judged by abundance, this clonotype is medium-sized. The junction departs from the called germline gene at one end, perhaps through a read error. This beta chain represents an off-target read in a library built for alpha chains; its size is of limited meaning. The chain carries TRBV7-7 and TRBJ2-1; no clear D. The CDR3 has 13 residues. In germline, CDR1 is SSHAT, CDR2 FNYEAQ (reference sequence). The CDR3 bases are TGTGCTAGCAGCTTGGGGTTTGCCAGAGGGCAGTTCTTC. Encoded protein: CASSLGFARGQFF.

Ten or more counts support this clonotype. Because this beta chain is a stray read in a library intended to capture alpha chains, its abundance should not be given much weight. The V gene is TRBV12-5, the J gene TRBJ2-1; 8 bases agree with TRBD1. CDR3 length: 12 residues. V dropped 2 bases and J dropped 14; count of bases not matched to a gene: 5. Germline assignment: CDR1 LGHNT and CDR2 FRNRAP. This CDR3 reads CASGLITGGEFF. The CDR3 nucleotides read TGTGCTAGTGGTTTGATAACAGGGGGAGAGTTCTTC.

In this sample, this clonotype is medium-sized (0.01 to 0.1%). This beta chain lies outside the target of a library built for alpha chains; its clone size means little. The chain combines TRBV6-6 with TRBJ2-2, with D uncertain. The V end was cut by 11 bases, the J end by 7 bases, with 11 bases between. There are 11 residues in the CDR3. Per germline, CDR1 MNHNY and CDR2 SVGAGI (reference sequence). CDR3 DNA sequence: TGTGCCTGCTTTGGCGACGGGGAGCTGTTTTTT. Amino acids: CACFGDGELFF.

This clonotype was seen many times. With the library built for alpha chains, this beta chain is off target and its frequency is not meaningful. J is TRBJ2-5 and V is TRBV5-6; D is possibly TRBD1 (5 bases). The CDR3 is made up of 15 amino acids. Trimming took 0 bases from V and 5 from J, leaving 14 bases between them. Germline V gene data show CDR1 as SGHDT and CDR2 as YYEEEE. The CDR3 coding sequence is TGTGCCAGCAGCTTGGGGGGCTGGACGCTGGAGACCCAGTACTTC. It is translated as CASSLGGWTLETQYF. Supplemented by reference TRBV5-6 and TRBJ2-5, the full variable domain reads DAGVTQSPTHLIKTRGQQVTLRCSPKSGHDTVSWYQQALGQGPQFIFQYYEEEERQRGNFPDRFSGHQFPNYSSELNVNALLLGDSALYLCASSLGGWTLETQYFGPGTRLLVL.

This clonotype was detected ten times or more. This beta chain is a stray sequence in a library constructed for alpha chains; its clone size is not meaningful. The chain has TRBV7-9 and TRBJ2-7; D might be TRBD1 or TRBD2, each matching 5 bases. V lost 0 bases, J lost 6 bases, and 15 bases lay in between. The CDR3 consists of 15 residues. Per germline, CDR1 SEHNR and CDR2 FQNEAQ (reference sequence). The CDR3 loop is CASSLAGVGLGEQYF. In DNA, the CDR3 is TGTGCCAGCAGCTTAGCGGGGGTAGGGTTGGGCGAGCAGTACTTC. Together with reference TRBV7-9 and TRBJ2-7, the CDR3 gives the full variable domain: DTGVSQNPRHKITKRGQNVTFRCDPISEHNRLYWYRQTLGQGPEFLTYFQNEAQLEKSRLLSDRFSAERPKGSFSTLEIQRTEQGDSAMYLCASSLAGVGLGEQYFGPGTRLTVT.

This clonotype is classed as medium-sized (0.01 to 0.1%). Since it is a stray read in a library aimed at alpha chains, this beta chain has a size that is not meaningful. The chain employs TRBV27 and TRBJ2-2; D call uncertain. Trimming took 4 bases from V and 1 from J, leaving 4 bases between them. CDR3 size: 13 residues. Germline CDR1 is MNHEY and CDR2 is SMNVEV (reference sequence). In DNA form, the CDR3 reads TGTGCCAGCAGTTCCCGGAACACCGGGGAGCTGTTTTTT. It yields the protein CASSSRNTGELFF.

This clonotype was seen repeatedly, ten times or more. This beta chain came through as a stray read in a library set up for alpha chains, and its size says little. The J gene is TRBJ1-4, the V gene TRBV3-1; 9 nucleotides match TRBD1. J gave up 8 bases and V 1 base, and 5 bases lay outside the gene matches. The CDR3 is made up of 15 amino acids. The germline V gene has CDR1 LGHDT and CDR2 YNNKEL (reference sequence). CDR3 in DNA: TGTGCCAGCAGCCAAGGGACAGGGGCCTGGGAAAAACTGTTTTTT. Protein: CASSQGTGAWEKLFF.

Relative to its sample, this clonotype is medium-sized. This beta chain is an off-target read within a library intended for alpha chains, so its frequency means little. This rearrangement joins TRBV11-2 to TRBJ2-7; TRBD2 is a possible D gene (7 bases). CDR1 SGHAT and CDR2 FQNNGV come from the germline V gene. The length of the CDR3 is 14 residues. V was pared by 2 bases and J by 4 bases, with 12 bases between. The CDR3 sequence is CASSLFGGRYEQYF. The CDR3 bases are TGTGCCAGCAGCTTATTCGGGGGGCGGTACGAGCAGTACTTC.

By frequency in the sample, this clonotype is medium-sized. Because the library targeted alpha chains, this beta chain is an off-target read whose size means little. The chain is built from TRBV24-1 and TRBJ1-4; D may be TRBD1 (5 bases). Germline lookup yields CDR1 KGHDR and CDR2 SFDVKD. Trimming removed 1 base from V and 5 bases from J, with 19 bases in between. The CDR3 has 18 residues. CDR3 in DNA: TGTGCCACCAGTGATTTCGACAGTCGTCCCCACCAAAATGAAAAACTGTTTTTT. Translation gives CATSDFDSRPHQNEKLFF.

This clonotype came up many times. The size of this beta chain means little, since it is a stray read in a library made for alpha chains. The chain uses TRBV12-3 or TRBV12-4 and TRBJ1-2; maybe TRBD1 (6 bases). V lost 6 bases and J lost 8, with 16 bases in between. The CDR3 extends over 13 amino acids. Written as DNA, the CDR3 is TGTGCCAGCAGCTCCACAGGGTCGGAGGGCTACACCTTC. It specifies CASSSTGSEGYTF.

This clonotype appeared many times. This beta chain is a stray read from a library made for alpha chains; its abundance is not meaningful. The chain links TRBV20-1 to TRBJ1-1; a weak D match, TRBD1 (5 bases). Germline loops: CDR1 DFQATT, CDR2 SNEGSKA (reference sequence). This CDR3 has 11 amino acids. Here the CDR3 DNA reads TGCGGGGCCGTGGGGCAGCGGAAAGCTTTCTTT. Its translation: CGAVGQRKAFF.

This clonotype occurred many times. The library was prepared for alpha chains; this beta chain is a stray read, so its frequency means little. The chain links TRBV7-3 to TRBJ2-5, with 11 bases that match TRBD1. This CDR3 region has 17 residues. The V gene's germline CDR1 is SGHTA and CDR2 FQGTGA. Trimming took 2 bases from V and 3 from J; bases not matched to a gene: 8. CDR3: CASSLDPAGQGEETQYF. The CDR3 DNA follows: TGTGCCAGCAGCTTAGATCCCGCGGGACAGGGGGAAGAGACCCAGTACTTC.

This clonotype was seen many times. Found in a library prepared for alpha chains, this beta chain is an off-target read, and its abundance has little meaning. CDR3 sequence: CATSRDWTGNYGYTF. DNA for the CDR3: TGTGCCACCAGCAGAGATTGGACAGGGAACTATGGCTACACCTTC. The chain combines TRBV15 with TRBJ1-2, with 8 bases that match TRBD1. Germline-derived CDR1 and CDR2 are LNHNV and YYDKDF (reference sequence). This CDR3 has 15 residues. The V gene end was trimmed by 0 bases and the J gene end by 2 bases; junction bases not matched to a gene: 2.

A few counts support this clonotype. Relative to the germline gene, one junction end is altered; a read error may explain this. Because this beta chain is a stray read in a library intended to capture alpha chains, its abundance should not be given much weight. CDR3 DNA sequence: TGTGCTAGCAGCGGCCCCCGAGGCAGTCAAGAGACCCAGTACTTC. This gives the protein CASSGPRGSQETQYF. The rearrangement joins TRBV7-7 to TRBJ2-5, with D perhaps matching TRBD2 (5 bases). Per the germline V gene, CDR1 is SSHAT and CDR2 is FNYEAQ (reference sequence). This CDR3 contains 15 residues.

In this sample, this clonotype is large (0.1 to 1%). A library prepared for alpha chains yielded this beta chain as an off-target read; its size is of little meaning. The gene calls are TRBV29-1 and TRBJ2-1; 10 bases are a match to TRBD1. V dropped 6 bases and J dropped 7; count of bases not matched to a gene: 0. Germline-derived CDR1 and CDR2 are SQVTM and ANQGSEA. The CDR3 runs 11 residues. The CDR3 protein is CSVDRGNEQFF. CDR3 bases: TGCAGCGTGGACAGGGGGAATGAGCAGTTCTTC.